The TCR beta chain described here comes from a study of cytomegalovirus exposure and HLA in healthy donors. Concerning this clone itself: Its antigen is not identified.

Primers included in the PCR were 60 Vbeta and 13 Jbeta primers. Measured with immunoSEQ multiplex PCR; TCRdb has only the in-frame clones, and not every one. The sample contains 150,000 to 200,000 clones, 75% to 80% of which appear only once. The study's findings and limits: A list of approximately 150 TCR beta chains associated with cytomegalovirus was given. A later examination showed that TCR association rates differed by HLA locus, with DRB1 most and HLA-C fewest. Judged likely to be a sequencing artifact was a cluster of highly shared sequence variants. Donor immune exposure was known only as CMV serostatus.

The sequenced material came from PBMCs. The receptor was derived from a man aged 40-49 years in good health and CMV-seropositive.

The DNA for the CDR3 is TGTGCCAGCAGTCCTCGAACCGGGACAGAAGCATTCAATGAGCAGTTCTTC. It yields the protein CASSPRTGTEAFNEQFF. The chain recombines TRBV27 with TRBJ2-1; 7 bases are a match to TRBD1. With 5 bases clipped from V and 6 bases from J, the junction kept 16 bases outside the gene matches. CDR1 and CDR2 from the germline V gene are MNHEY and SMNVEV (reference sequence). The length of the CDR3 is 17 residues.